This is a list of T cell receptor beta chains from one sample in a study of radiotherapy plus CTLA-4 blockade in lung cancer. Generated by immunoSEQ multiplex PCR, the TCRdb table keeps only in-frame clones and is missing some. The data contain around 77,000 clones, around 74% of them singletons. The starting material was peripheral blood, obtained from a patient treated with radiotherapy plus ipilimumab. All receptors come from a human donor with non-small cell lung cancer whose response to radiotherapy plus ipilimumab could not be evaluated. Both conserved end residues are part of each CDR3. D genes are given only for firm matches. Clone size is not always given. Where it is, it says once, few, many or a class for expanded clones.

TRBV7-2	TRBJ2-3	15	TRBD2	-	TGTGCCAGCAGCTTAGCATCTAGCGGGAGCGAGGGGCAGTATTTT	CASSLASSGSEGQYF
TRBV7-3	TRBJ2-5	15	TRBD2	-	TGTGCCAGCAGCTTAAGCGGGGGGGGCCAAGAGACCCAGTACTTC	CASSLSGGGQETQYF
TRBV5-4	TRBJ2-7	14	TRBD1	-	TGTGCCAGCAGCACTCGAGACAGGGAATACGAGCAGTACTTC	CASSTRDREYEQYF
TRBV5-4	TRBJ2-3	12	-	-	TGTGCCAGCAGCTTTGGAGGCGATACGCAGTATTTT	CASSFGGDTQYF
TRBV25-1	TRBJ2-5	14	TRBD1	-	TGTGCCAGCAGGGACAGGGAGTGGGGGGAGACCCAGTACTTC	CASRDREWGETQYF
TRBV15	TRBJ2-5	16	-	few	TGTGCCACCAGCAAGTCGACAGACCCTTTCCAAGAGACCCAGTACTTC	CATSKSTDPFQETQYF
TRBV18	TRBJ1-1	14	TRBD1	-	TGTGCCAGCTCCCCCCGGGACAGGGGCACTGAAGCTTTCTTT	CASSPRDRGTEAFF
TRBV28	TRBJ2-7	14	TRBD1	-	TGTGCCAGCAGTCTGACAGGGAGCTCCTACGAGCAGTACTTC	CASSLTGSSYEQYF
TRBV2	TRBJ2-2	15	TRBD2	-	TGTGCCAGCAGTGCACAGATAGCGGGGGCCGGGGAGCTGTTTTTT	CASSAQIAGAGELFF
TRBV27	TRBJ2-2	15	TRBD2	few	TGTGCCAGCAGTTTAGGACTAGGGAACACCGGGGAGCTGTTTTTT	CASSLGLGNTGELFF
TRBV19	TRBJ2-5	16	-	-	TGTGCCAGTAAGAAGAGATCGGGACACTTATTAGAGACCCAGTACTTC	CASKKRSGHLLETQYF
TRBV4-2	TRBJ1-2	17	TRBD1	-	TGTGCCAGCAGCCAAGCCCCAAAGGCAGGGGGGATCTATGGCTACACCTTC	CASSQAPKAGGIYGYTF
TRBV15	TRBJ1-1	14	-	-	TGTGCCACCAGCAGAGACCCAAGGACTGGGGAAGCTTTCTTT	CATSRDPRTGEAFF
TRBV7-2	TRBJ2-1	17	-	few	TGTGCCAGCAGCCGCCTCCGAGCGGGCCGGCCTAGCAATGAGCAGTTCTTC	CASSRLRAGRPSNEQFF
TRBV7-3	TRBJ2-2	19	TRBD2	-	TGTGCCAGCAGCTTAACCGGACTAGCGGGGGCGACGAACACCGGGGAGCTGTTTTTT	CASSLTGLAGATNTGELFF
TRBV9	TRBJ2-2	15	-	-	TGTGCCAGCAGCGTAGAACAGGGTCGGACCGGGGAGCTGTTTTTT	CASSVEQGRTGELFF
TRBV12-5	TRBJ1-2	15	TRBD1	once	TGTGCTAGTGGTTTGCCCAAGGGACAGGATTATGGCTACACCTTC	CASGLPKGQDYGYTF
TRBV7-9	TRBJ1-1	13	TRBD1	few	TGTGCCAGCAGCTTTCAGGGGGACACTGAAGCTTTCTTT	CASSFQGDTEAFF
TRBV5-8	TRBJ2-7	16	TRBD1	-	TGTGCCAGCAGGCGTTCGGGCGGACAGGGGTCCTACGAGCAGTACTTC	CASRRSGGQGSYEQYF
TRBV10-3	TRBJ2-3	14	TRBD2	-	TGTGCCATTGCGACTAGCGGGGGTTCGGATACGCAGTATTTT	CAIATSGGSDTQYF
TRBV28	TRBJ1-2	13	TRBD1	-	TGTGCCAGCAGACCGGGACAGGGACTTGGCTACACCTTC	CASRPGQGLGYTF
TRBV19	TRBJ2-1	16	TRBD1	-	TGTGCCAGTAGTAAAGGACGGGACAGGGCGGGTGGTGAGCAGTTCTTC	CASSKGRDRAGGEQFF
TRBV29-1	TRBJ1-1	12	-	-	TGCAGCCTAAAGTGGCCGGGTACTGAAGCTTTCTTT	CSLKWPGTEAFF
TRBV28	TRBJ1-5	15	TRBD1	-	TGTGCCAGCAGCTCAGCGACAGGGGGCGTTCAGCCCCAGCATTTT	CASSSATGGVQPQHF
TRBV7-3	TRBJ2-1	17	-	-	TGTGCCAGCAGCCCCGGGGTTGGCTACTACTCCTACAATGAGCAGTTCTTC	CASSPGVGYYSYNEQFF
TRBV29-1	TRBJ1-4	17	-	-	TGCAGCGTTGAAGATATTTCGGCAGGTTACGGTAATGAAAAACTGTTTTTT	CSVEDISAGYGNEKLFF
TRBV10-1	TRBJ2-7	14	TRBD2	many	TGCGCCAGCAGTTCTACTAGCGGGTCCTACGAGCAGTACTTC	CASSSTSGSYEQYF
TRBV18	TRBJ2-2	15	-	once	TGTGCCAGCTCACCAAGGGGGTCGAACACCGGGGAGCTGTTTTTT	CASSPRGSNTGELFF
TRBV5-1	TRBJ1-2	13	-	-	TGCGCCAGCAGCTTCGGTACTGACTATGGCTACACCTTC	CASSFGTDYGYTF
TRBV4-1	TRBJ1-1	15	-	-	TGCGCCAGCAGCCCACACGCCCCACAGTCGACTGAAGCTTTCTTT	CASSPHAPQSTEAFF
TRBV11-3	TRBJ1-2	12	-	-	TGTGCCAGCCGACTGTCCGGGGGAGGCTACACCTTC	CASRLSGGGYTF
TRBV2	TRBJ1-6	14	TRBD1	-	TGTGCCAGCAGTACTGGACAGGGTTACTCACCCCTCCACTTT	CASSTGQGYSPLHF
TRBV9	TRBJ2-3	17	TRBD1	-	TGTGCCAGCAGCCACCATCCGGGACAGGGGAGCACAGATACGCAGTATTTT	CASSHHPGQGSTDTQYF
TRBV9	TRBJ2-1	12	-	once	TGTGCCAGCAATCGCGGGGTCAATGAGCAGTTCTTC	CASNRGVNEQFF
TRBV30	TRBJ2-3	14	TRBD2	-	TGTGCCTGGAGTGTAGCGGGAGCTAAAGATACGCAGTATTTT	CAWSVAGAKDTQYF
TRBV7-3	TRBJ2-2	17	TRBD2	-	TGTGCCAGCAGCCGTATCGCGGGAGGTCGGTTGACCGGGGAGCTGTTTTTT	CASSRIAGGRLTGELFF
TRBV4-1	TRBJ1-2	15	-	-	TGCGCCAGCAGCCAAGATATGAGGTCAGGGGACGGCTACACCTTC	CASSQDMRSGDGYTF
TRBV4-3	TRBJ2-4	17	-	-	TGCGCCAGCAGCCAAACCCGAATTACGGCGGGCAAAAACATTCAGTACTTC	CASSQTRITAGKNIQYF
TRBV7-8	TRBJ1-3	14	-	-	TGTGCCAGCAGCTTCGGGACAACTGGAAACACCATATATTTT	CASSFGTTGNTIYF
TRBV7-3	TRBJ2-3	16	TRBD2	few	TGTGCCAGCAGCCCTGCGGCTAGCGGGAGCGCAGATACGCAGTATTTT	CASSPAASGSADTQYF
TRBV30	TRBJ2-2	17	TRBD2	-	TGTGCCTGGAGTGTAAGGGGCGGGGGTTCGAACACCGGGGAGCTGTTTTTT	CAWSVRGGGSNTGELFF
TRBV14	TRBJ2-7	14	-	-	TGTGCCAGCAGCCAAGTCGCCACATTGTACGAGCAGTACTTC	CASSQVATLYEQYF
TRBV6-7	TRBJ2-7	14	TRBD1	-	TGTGCCAGCCCCCCCCGGGACAGACCCTACGAGCAATACTTC	CASPPRDRPYEQYF
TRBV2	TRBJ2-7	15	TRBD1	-	TGTGCCAGCAGTCCGACAGGGGCCGGATTATACGAGCAGTACTTC	CASSPTGAGLYEQYF